Detailed here is one T cell receptor (beta chain). Its cognate antigen is unknown. This sample is part of a study of cytomegalovirus exposure and HLA in healthy donors. Overall study results and limits: Generally TCR sequences proved uncommon, though certain public TCRs appeared in numerous donors.

The protocol was immunoSEQ multiplex PCR, while the TCRdb copy is restricted to in-frame clones and leaves out a portion. The sample has some 150,000 clones; about 88% are singletons. This CDR3 spans 15 amino acids. The germline V gene encodes CDR1 SGHRS and CDR2 YFSETQ. Trimming removed 4 bases from V and 2 bases from J; junction bases left unmatched: 6. The source is a woman younger than 30 in good health and CMV-seropositive. The rearrangement links TRBV5-1 to TRBJ2-5; 9 bases are a match to TRBD2. Sample: PBMCs. The CDR3 nucleotides read TGCGCCAGCAGCGGAGCGGGAGGCACTCAAGAGACCCAGTACTTC. Protein product: CASSGAGGTQETQYF.